This entry lists 21 T cell receptor beta chains sequenced from one sample in a study of breast tumors, draining lymph nodes, adjacent tissues. Breast cancer patients provided tissue from their axillary draining lymph nodes. In TCRdb, the multiplex PCR reads were re-called with MiXCR into one record per CDR3 protein. In the table there are about 110,000 distinct CDR3 sequences, roughly 29% of which are singletons. Sequences were obtained from axillary lymph node tissue. Receptors originate from a female donor with breast cancer. Some clones in this sample may be carry-over from other donors' samples.

This clonotype was observed at least ten times. The chain uses TRBV24-1 and TRBJ2-3, with a possible D match to TRBD2 (8 bases). The CDR3 runs 17 residues. Trimming pared 5 bases from V and 4 bases from J, leaving 21 bases between. Germline CDR1 is KGHDR and CDR2 is SFDVKD. CDR3 sequence (DNA): TGTGCCACCAGTGGGTTAAGCGGGAGAGGGGGCGCAGATACGCAGTATTTT. Amino acids: CATSGLSGRGGADTQYF.

The rearrangement joins TRBV20-1 to TRBJ2-7; a weak D match, TRBD1 (5 bases). Trimming took 1 base from V and 4 from J, leaving 14 bases between them. In germline, CDR1 is DFQATT, CDR2 SNEGSKA (reference sequence). CDR3 size: 14 residues. CDR3 bases: TGCAGTGCTAGAGGCAGGGCAGGGTGGTACGAGCAGTACTTC. Protein product: CSARGRAGWYEQYF.

The chain uses TRBV7-9 and TRBJ1-5, with 11 positions matching TRBD1. Losses at the gene ends were 5 bases for V and 5 bases for J; bases not matched to a gene: 2. This CDR3 spans 14 amino acids. CDR1 and CDR2 (germline): SEHNR, FQNEAQ (reference sequence). CDR3 region: CASSEGQGDQPQHF. In DNA, the CDR3 is TGTGCCAGCAGCGAGGGACAGGGGGATCAGCCCCAGCATTTT.

Remarks on this clonotype: Since the CDR3 does not end with the conserved phenylalanine or tryptophan, this likely comes from a read error. It is unclear where the CDR3 begins or ends on the DNA, so no DNA is shown, and the CDR3 is as TCRdb lists it. This rearrangement joins TRBV20-1 to TRBJ2-6. Germline values: CDR1 DFQATT, CDR2 SNEGSKA (reference sequence). The CDR3 comprises 15 residues, both ends counted. The CDR3 reads CSARDVGSGANVLVL.

This clonotype was seen at least ten times. V usage is TRBV6-1 and J usage is TRBJ2-3; D uncertain. This CDR3 is built from 13 residues. Germline CDR1 MNHNS, CDR2 SASEGT. V gave up 1 base and J gave up 3 bases, with 5 bases separating them. CDR3 sequence reads: CASSEEETDTQYF. The CDR3, as DNA: TGTGCCAGCAGTGAAGAAGAAACAGATACGCAGTATTTT.

This clonotype occurred many times. CDR3 nucleotides: TGTGCCAGCAGTCTAACACAGGGTTATAGCAATCAGCCCCAGCATTTT. Encoded protein: CASSLTQGYSNQPQHF. This sequence joins TRBV5-5 and TRBJ1-5, with D maybe TRBD1 (6 bases). Germline V lookup: CDR1 SGHKS, CDR2 YYEKEE (reference sequence). The CDR3 is made up of 16 amino acids. The V and J ends lost 5 bases and 0 bases respectively, with 15 bases between them.

The count of this clonotype is one. The gene calls are TRBV20-1 and TRBJ2-7, with 7 bases fitting TRBD1. CDR1 is DFQATT, CDR2 SNEGSKA, per germline (reference sequence). V lost 7 bases and J lost 8; bases outside the gene matches: 17. The CDR3 loop spans 14 amino acids. As DNA, the CDR3 is TGCAGTGGAGCCGGGACAGCGACGGGTGTCAAGCAGTACTTC. Translated, it gives CSGAGTATGVKQYF.

This clonotype was detected many times. The chain uses TRBV19 and TRBJ2-5; 8 bases are shared with TRBD2. Germline V gives CDR1 LNHDA, CDR2 SQIVND (reference sequence). The CDR3 covers 17 residues. J lost 0 bases, V lost 4 bases, and 10 bases had no gene match. This CDR3 is CASSRLAGPQNQETQYF. CDR3 DNA: TGTGCCAGTAGTAGGTTAGCGGGGCCCCAGAACCAAGAGACCCAGTACTTC.

The chain joins TRBV4-2 to TRBJ2-3, with 7 bases matching TRBD2. The CDR3 has 17 amino acids. Trimming at V came to 2 bases and at J to 2 bases, leaving 10 bases not matched to a gene. Germline values: CDR1 LGHNA, CDR2 YNFKEQ. The CDR3 spells CASSQLMTSRATDTQYF. CDR3 DNA sequence: TGTGCCAGCAGCCAACTCATGACTAGCAGAGCCACAGATACGCAGTATTTT.

This clonotype has a count of ten or more. The chain is built from TRBV7-3 and TRBJ1-1; 7 nucleotides line up with TRBD1. With V trimmed by 5 bases and J by 5 bases, 8 bases remained unmatched. CDR1 and CDR2 (germline): SGHTA, FQGTGA. The CDR3 extends over 14 amino acids. The CDR3 loop reads CASSLRQGGTEAFF. The CDR3 coding sequence is TGTGCCAGCAGCCTTCGACAGGGAGGGACTGAAGCTTTCTTT.

There are many counts of this clonotype. This rearrangement joins TRBV19 to TRBJ2-7; 8 nucleotides line up with TRBD2. This CDR3 is built from 15 residues. Germline lookup yields CDR1 LNHDA and CDR2 SQIVND (reference sequence). V lost 3 bases, J lost 7 bases, and 11 bases stayed unmatched. CDR3 in amino acids: CASSIGTRTLREQYF. DNA for the CDR3: TGTGCCAGTAGTATCGGGACTAGGACCCTTCGGGAGCAGTACTTC.

As regards this clonotype: Since a much larger clone is just one base distant, this may be a read error. The V gene is TRBV6-5, the J gene TRBJ1-5, with D perhaps TRBD1 (6 bases). This CDR3 is 13 amino acids long. Germline assignment: CDR1 MNHEY and CDR2 SVGAGI. Trimming pared 5 bases from V and 3 bases from J, leaving 8 bases between. CDR3 residues: CASSHRVNQPQHF. As DNA, the CDR3 is TGTGCCAGCAGTCACAGGGTCAATCAGCCCCAGCATTTT.

In its sample, this clonotype was seen a few times. This may arise from a read error, as a much more abundant clone is one base away. The chain has TRBV11-3 and TRBJ2-2, with D possibly matching TRBD1 (6 bases). The CDR3 covers 13 residues. The germline V gene has CDR1 SGHNT and CDR2 YENEEA. The CDR3 coding sequence is TGTGCCAGCAGCTTACGGGACACCGGGGAGCTGCTTTTT. Amino acids: CASSLRDTGELLF.

This clonotype was recorded many times. The J gene is TRBJ1-2, the V gene TRBV9; TRBD1 matches 8 bases. There are 15 residues in the CDR3. Germline loops: CDR1 SGDLS, CDR2 YYNGEE. V gave up 0 bases and J gave up 8 bases; unmatched junction bases: 9. This CDR3 is CASSVGIGRGQGYTF. For the CDR3, the DNA is TGTGCCAGCAGCGTAGGGATTGGCAGGGGGCAGGGCTACACCTTC.

This clonotype was counted ten times or more. This chain joins TRBV2 and TRBJ2-7; 10 nucleotides line up with TRBD2. The V segment lost 6 bases and the J segment 3 bases; nucleotides outside the gene matches: 2. Germline CDR1 and CDR2: SNHLY and FYNNEI. This CDR3 contains 13 residues. The CDR3 bases are TGTGCCAGCAGCAGGACTAGCGGCTACGAGCAGTACTTC. Residues: CASSRTSGYEQYF. The complete variable domain, with remaining parts taken from reference TRBV2 and TRBJ2-7, reads EPEVTQTPSHQVTQMGQEVILRCVPISNHLYFYWYRQILGQKVEFLVSFYNNEISEKSEIFDDQFSVERPDGSNFTLKIRSTKLEDSAMYFCASSRTSGYEQYFGPGTRLTVT.

This chain joins TRBV20-1 and TRBJ1-2; D is unresolved. This CDR3 has 12 amino acids. Trimming took off 5 bases at V and 2 bases at J, with 9 bases between the two ends. Per the germline V gene, CDR1 is DFQATT and CDR2 is SNEGSKA (reference sequence). CDR3: CSAPKGNYGYTF. In DNA, the CDR3 is TGCAGTGCTCCTAAGGGAAACTATGGCTACACCTTC.

Turning to this clonotype: A clone one base away is much larger, so this may be a read error. The chain is built from TRBV12-3 or TRBV12-4 and TRBJ2-7; TRBD2 matches 7 bases. This CDR3 contains 15 residues. The CDR3 DNA follows: TGTACCAGCAGTTTCGCGGGAGAGTATGTATACGAGCAGTACTTC. Translation: CTSSFAGEYVYEQYF.

The sample holds many counts of this clonotype. This chain connects TRBV19 to TRBJ2-7, with 7 bases fitting TRBD2. The CDR3 spans 14 residues. From germline, CDR1 is LNHDA and CDR2 SQIVND (reference sequence). V trimming: 3 bases; J trimming: 2 bases; junction bases outside the gene matches: 4. The CDR3 loop reads CASSMGGSPYEQYF. The CDR3 region has the DNA TGTGCCAGTAGTATGGGAGGGTCTCCCTACGAGCAGTACTTC.

Concerning this clonotype itself: This may be a read error: a much more frequent sequence differs by one nucleotide. The chain is built from TRBV20-1 and TRBJ2-2; D is possibly TRBD2 (7 bases). Germline values: CDR1 DFQATT, CDR2 SNEGSKA (reference sequence). V was shortened by 0 bases and J by 2 bases, with 16 bases between the two germline ends. This CDR3 contains 17 residues. CDR3 protein: CSARDPSRGPNTGELFF. The CDR3 DNA is TGCAGTGCTAGAGACCCTTCGCGGGGGCCAAACACCGGGGAGCTGTTTTTT.

In its sample, this clonotype was seen a few times. The chain couples TRBV6-1 to TRBJ1-5, with D hard to call. Trimming stripped 5 bases from V and 6 bases from J, with 14 bases between. The germline V gene has CDR1 MNHNS and CDR2 SASEGT. The CDR3 totals 14 residues. The DNA of the CDR3 is TGTGCCAGCAGTCAAAGGAACACAGTTCAGCCCCAGCATTTT. This codes for CASSQRNTVQPQHF.

This clonotype was observed many times. The genes are TRBV30 and TRBJ2-3; D uncertain. The CDR3 consists of 12 residues. Germline V gene data show CDR1 as GTSNPN and CDR2 as SVGIG (reference sequence). The ends were cut back, 5 bases at V and 5 bases at J, with 11 bases in the middle. The CDR3 loop is CAWATLGDTQYF. The DNA of the CDR3 is TGTGCCTGGGCAACCCTGGGAGATACGCAGTATTTT.